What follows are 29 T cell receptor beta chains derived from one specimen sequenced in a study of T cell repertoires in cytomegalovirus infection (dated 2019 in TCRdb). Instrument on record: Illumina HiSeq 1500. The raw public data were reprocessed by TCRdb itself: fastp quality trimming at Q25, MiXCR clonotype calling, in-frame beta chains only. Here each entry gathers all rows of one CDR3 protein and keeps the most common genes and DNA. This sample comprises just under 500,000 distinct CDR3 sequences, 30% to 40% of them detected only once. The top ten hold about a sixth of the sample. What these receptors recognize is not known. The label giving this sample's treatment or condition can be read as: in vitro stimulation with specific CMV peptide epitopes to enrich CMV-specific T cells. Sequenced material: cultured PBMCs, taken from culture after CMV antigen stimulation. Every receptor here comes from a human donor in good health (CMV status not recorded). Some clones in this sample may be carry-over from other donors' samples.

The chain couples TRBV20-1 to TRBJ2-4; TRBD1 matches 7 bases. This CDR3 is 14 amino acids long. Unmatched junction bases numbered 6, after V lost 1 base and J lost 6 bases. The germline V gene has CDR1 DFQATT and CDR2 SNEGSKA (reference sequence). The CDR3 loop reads CSARVSAGGNIQYF. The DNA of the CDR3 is TGCAGTGCTAGAGTCAGCGCAGGGGGAAACATTCAGTACTTC.

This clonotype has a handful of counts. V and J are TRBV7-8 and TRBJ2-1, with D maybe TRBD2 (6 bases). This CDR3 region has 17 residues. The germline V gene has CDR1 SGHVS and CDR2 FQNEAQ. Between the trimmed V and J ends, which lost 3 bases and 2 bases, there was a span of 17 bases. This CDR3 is CASSFFSGRRPYNEQFF. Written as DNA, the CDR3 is TGTGCCAGCAGCTTCTTTAGCGGTCGTAGGCCCTACAATGAGCAGTTCTTC.

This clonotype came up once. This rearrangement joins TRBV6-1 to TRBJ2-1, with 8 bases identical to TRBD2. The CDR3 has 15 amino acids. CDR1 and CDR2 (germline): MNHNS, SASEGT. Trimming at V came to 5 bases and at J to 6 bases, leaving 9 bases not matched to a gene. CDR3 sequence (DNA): TGTGCCAGCAGTTATTTAGCTAGCGGGCCCAATGAGCAGTTCTTC. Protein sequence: CASSYLASGPNEQFF.

The CDR3 DNA is TGTGCCAGCAGTTACGCTTTAGCGGGGACAATCACAGATACGCAGTATTTT. It translates to CASSYALAGTITDTQYF. This chain joins TRBV6-2 or TRBV6-3 and TRBJ2-3, with TRBD2 identical over 8 bases. Per the germline V gene, CDR1 is MNHEY and CDR2 is SVGEGT. The CDR3 extends over 17 amino acids. With V trimmed by 2 bases and J by 2 bases, 9 bases remained unmatched.

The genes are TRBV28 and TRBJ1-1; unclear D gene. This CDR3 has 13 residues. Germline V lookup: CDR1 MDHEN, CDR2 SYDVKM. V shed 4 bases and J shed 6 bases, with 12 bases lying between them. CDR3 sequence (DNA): TGTGCCAGCAGTTCCCCTTCGGCTCCTGAAGCTTTCTTT. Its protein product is CASSSPSAPEAFF. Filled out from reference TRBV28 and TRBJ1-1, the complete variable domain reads DVKVTQSSRYLVKRTGEKVFLECVQDMDHENMFWYRQDPGLGLRLIYFSYDVKMKEKGDIPEGYSVSREKKERFSLILESASTNQTSMYLCASSSPSAPEAFFGQGTRLTVV.

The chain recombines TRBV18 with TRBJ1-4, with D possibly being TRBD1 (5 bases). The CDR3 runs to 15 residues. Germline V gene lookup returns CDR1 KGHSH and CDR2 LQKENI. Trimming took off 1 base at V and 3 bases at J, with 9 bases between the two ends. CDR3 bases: TGTGCCAGCTCACCACAGGGGAAGGCTAATGAAAAACTGTTTTTT. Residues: CASSPQGKANEKLFF.

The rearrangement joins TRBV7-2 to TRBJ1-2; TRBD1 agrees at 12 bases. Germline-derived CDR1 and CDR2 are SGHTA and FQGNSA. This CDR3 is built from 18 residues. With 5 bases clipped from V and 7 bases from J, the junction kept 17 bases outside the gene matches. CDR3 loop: CASSQAATMSGQGAGYTF. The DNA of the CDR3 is TGTGCCAGCAGCCAGGCGGCGACGATGTCGGGACAGGGGGCTGGCTACACCTTC.

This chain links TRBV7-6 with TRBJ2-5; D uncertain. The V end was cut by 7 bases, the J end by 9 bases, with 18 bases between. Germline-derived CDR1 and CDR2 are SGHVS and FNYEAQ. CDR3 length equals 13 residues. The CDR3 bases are TGTGCCAGCACCGGTGCCGCCCGCGAAGCCCAGTACTTC. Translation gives CASTGAAREAQYF.

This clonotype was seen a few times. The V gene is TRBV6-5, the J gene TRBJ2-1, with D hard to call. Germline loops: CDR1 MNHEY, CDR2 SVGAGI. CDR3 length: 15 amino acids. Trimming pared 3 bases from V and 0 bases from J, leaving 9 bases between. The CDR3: CASSYRQSSYNEQFF. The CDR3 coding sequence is TGTGCCAGCAGTTATCGGCAGAGCTCCTACAATGAGCAGTTCTTC.

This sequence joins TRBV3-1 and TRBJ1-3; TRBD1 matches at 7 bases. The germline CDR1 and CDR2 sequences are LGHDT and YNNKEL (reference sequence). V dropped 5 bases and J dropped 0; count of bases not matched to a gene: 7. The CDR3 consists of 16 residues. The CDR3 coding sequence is TGTGCCAGCAGCTTGCGGACAGGTTTCTCTGGAAACACCATATATTTT. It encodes CASSLRTGFSGNTIYF.

CDR3 DNA sequence: TGTGCCAGCAGCTTAGCAGGGAGCTCTGGCTACACCTTC. Its protein product is CASSLAGSSGYTF. V is TRBV7-4 and J is TRBJ1-2, with D hard to call. The germline CDR1 and CDR2 sequences are SGHVT and SQSDAQ. The CDR3 is 13 amino acids. V was cut by 0 bases and J by 7 bases, with 9 bases left in between.

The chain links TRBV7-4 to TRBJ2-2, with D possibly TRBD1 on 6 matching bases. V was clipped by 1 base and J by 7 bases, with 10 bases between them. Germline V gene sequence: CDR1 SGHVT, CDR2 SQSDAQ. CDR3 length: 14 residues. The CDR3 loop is CASSLGGGVGELFF. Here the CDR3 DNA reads TGTGCCAGCAGCTTAGGAGGGGGTGTCGGGGAGCTGTTTTTT.

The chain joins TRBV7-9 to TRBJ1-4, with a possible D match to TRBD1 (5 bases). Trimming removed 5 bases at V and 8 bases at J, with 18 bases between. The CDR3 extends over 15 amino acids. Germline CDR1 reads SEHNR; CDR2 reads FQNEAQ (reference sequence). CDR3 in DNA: TGTGCCAGCAGCATGCCGGGCCAGGGAGGAGAAAAACTGTTTTTT. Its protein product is CASSMPGQGGEKLFF.

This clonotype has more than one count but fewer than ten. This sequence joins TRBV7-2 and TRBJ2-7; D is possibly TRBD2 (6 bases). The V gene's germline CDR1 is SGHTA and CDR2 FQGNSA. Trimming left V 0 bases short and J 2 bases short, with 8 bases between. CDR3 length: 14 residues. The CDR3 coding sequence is TGTGCCAGCAGCTTAGCTCGGGAGACCTACGAGCAGTACTTC. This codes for CASSLARETYEQYF.

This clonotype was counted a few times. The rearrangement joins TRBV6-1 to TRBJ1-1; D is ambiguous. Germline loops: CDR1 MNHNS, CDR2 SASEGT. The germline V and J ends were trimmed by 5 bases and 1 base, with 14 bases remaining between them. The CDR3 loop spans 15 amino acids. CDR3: CASSRRADPNTEAFF. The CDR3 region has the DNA TGTGCCAGCAGTAGGAGGGCAGACCCGAACACTGAAGCTTTCTTT.

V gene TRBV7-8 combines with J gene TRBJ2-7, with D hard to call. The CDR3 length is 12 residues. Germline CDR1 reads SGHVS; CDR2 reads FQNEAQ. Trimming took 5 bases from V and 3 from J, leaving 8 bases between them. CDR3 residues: CASSRLGYEQYV. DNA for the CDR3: TGTGCCAGCAGCAGGTTAGGCTACGAGCAGTACGTC.

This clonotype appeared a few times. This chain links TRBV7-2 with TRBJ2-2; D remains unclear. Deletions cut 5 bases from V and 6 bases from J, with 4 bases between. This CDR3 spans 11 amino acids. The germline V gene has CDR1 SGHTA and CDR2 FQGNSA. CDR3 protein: CASSQAGELFF. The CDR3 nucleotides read TGTGCCAGCAGCCAGGCCGGGGAGCTGTTTTTT. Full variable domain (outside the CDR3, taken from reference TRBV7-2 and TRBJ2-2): GAGVSQSPSNKVTEKGKDVELRCDPISGHTALYWYRQSLGQGLEFLIYFQGNSAPDKSGLPSDRFSAERTGGSVSTLTIQRTQQEDSAVYLCASSQAGELFFGEGSRLTVL.

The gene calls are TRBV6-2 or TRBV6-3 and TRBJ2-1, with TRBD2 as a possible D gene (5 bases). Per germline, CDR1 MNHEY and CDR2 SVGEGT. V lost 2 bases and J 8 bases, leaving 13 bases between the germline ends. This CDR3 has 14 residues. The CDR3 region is CASSYTGIMDEQFF. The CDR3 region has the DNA TGTGCCAGCAGTTACACGGGAATCATGGATGAGCAGTTCTTC.

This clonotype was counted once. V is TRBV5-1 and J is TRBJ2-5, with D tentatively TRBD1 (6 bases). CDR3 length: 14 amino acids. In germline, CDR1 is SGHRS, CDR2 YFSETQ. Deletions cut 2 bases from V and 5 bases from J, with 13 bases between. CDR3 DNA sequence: TGCGCCAGCAGCTTTTTATTTCAGGGGGAGACCCAGTACTTC. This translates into CASSFLFQGETQYF.

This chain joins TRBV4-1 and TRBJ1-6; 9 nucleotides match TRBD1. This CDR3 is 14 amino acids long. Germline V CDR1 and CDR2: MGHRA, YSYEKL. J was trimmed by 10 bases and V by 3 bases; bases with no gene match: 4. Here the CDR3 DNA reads TGCGCCAGCAGCCACCGGGACAGGGACTCACCCCTCCACTTT. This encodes CASSHRDRDSPLHF.

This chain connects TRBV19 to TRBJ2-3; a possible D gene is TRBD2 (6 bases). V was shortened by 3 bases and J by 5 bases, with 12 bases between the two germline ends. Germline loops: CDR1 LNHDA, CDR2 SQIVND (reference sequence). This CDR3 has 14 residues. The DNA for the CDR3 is TGTGCCAGTAGTATTCCGGGAGTTGGAGATACGCAGTATTTT. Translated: CASSIPGVGDTQYF.

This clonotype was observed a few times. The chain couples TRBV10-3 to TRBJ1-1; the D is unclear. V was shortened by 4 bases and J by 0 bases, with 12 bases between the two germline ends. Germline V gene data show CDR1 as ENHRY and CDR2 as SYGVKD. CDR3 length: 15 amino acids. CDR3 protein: CAISATRVLNTEAFF. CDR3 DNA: TGTGCCATCAGTGCAACTAGGGTTTTGAACACTGAAGCTTTCTTT.

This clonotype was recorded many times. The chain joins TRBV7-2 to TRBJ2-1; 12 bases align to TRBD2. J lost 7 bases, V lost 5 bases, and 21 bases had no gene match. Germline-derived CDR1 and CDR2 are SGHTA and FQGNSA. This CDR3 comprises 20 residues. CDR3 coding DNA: TGTGCCAGCAGCGACCCGACTAGCGGGAGACAACCGTCTTGGAGGAATGAGCAGTTCTTC. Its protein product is CASSDPTSGRQPSWRNEQFF.

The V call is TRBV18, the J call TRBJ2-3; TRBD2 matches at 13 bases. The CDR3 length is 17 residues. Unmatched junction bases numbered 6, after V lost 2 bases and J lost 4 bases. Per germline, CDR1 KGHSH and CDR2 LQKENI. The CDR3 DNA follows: TGTGCCAGCTCACCAAAGCGGACTAGCGGGAGTCCAGATACGCAGTATTTT. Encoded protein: CASSPKRTSGSPDTQYF. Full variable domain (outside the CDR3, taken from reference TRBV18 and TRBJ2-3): NAGVMQNPRHLVRRRGQEARLRCSPMKGHSHVYWYRQLPEEGLKFMVYLQKENIIDESGMPKERFSAEFPKEGPSILRIQQVVRGDSAAYFCASSPKRTSGSPDTQYFGPGTRLTVL.

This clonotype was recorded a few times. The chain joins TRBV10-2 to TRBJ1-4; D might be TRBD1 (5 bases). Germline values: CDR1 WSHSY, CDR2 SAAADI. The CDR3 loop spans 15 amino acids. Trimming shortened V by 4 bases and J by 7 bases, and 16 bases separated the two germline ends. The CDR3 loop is CASSARDRRSEKLFF. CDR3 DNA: TGCGCCAGCAGTGCCAGGGACCGGCGGTCTGAAAAACTGTTTTTT.

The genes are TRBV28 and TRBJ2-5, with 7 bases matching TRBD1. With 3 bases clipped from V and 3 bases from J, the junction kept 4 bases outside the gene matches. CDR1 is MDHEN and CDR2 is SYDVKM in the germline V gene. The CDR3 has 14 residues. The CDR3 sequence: CASSFIGTEETQYF. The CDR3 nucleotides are TGTGCCAGCAGTTTTATAGGGACAGAAGAGACCCAGTACTTC.

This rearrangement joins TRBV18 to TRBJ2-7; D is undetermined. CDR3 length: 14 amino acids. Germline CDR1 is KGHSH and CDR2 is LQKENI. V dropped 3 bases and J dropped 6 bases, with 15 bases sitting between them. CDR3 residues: CASSPQPSPSEQYF. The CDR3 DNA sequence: TGTGCCAGCTCACCCCAGCCCTCCCCATCCGAGCAGTACTTC.

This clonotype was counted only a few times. The DNA of the CDR3 is TGCGCCAGCAGCTTCGGGACAGGGACCTACAATGAGCAGTTCTTC. This codes for CASSFGTGTYNEQFF. The chain employs TRBV5-1 and TRBJ2-1; 9 nucleotides line up with TRBD1. This CDR3 comprises 15 residues. The V gene's germline CDR1 is SGHRS and CDR2 YFSETQ. J gave up 2 bases and V 2 bases, and 2 bases lay outside the gene matches.

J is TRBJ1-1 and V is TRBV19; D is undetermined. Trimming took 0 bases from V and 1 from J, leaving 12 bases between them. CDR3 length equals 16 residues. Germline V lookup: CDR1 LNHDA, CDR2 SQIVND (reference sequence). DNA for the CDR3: TGTGCCAGTAGTATAGACCGACTGACTCAGAACACTGAAGCTTTCTTT. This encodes CASSIDRLTQNTEAFF.